The 25 T cell receptor beta chains below come from one sample, sequenced in a study of blood T cells in healthy people across ages. PCR was performed a second time for 7 to 11 cycles using a sample-barcoded 5' primer and a J-beta primer mix. TCRdb re-called the 5' RACE reads with MiXCR, one entry per CDR3 protein. This table holds approximately 400,000 distinct CDR3 sequences, roughly half found once. The sequenced sample consisted of blood. These receptors were taken from a man aged 55 to 69 in good health.

The chain employs TRBV7-2 and TRBJ2-3, with 8 positions matching TRBD1. Germline lookup yields CDR1 SGHTA and CDR2 FQGNSA. The CDR3 contains 15 residues. V lost 5 bases to trimming and J lost 1 base; unmatched junction nucleotides: 5. Here the CDR3 DNA reads TGTGCCAGCAGCGGACAGGGCGCCGGCACAGATACGCAGTATTTT. Protein product: CASSGQGAGTDTQYF.

This clonotype was found many times. The chain joins TRBV21-1 to TRBJ2-7. TRBV21-1 is a known pseudogene. The CDR3 contains 12 residues. CDR3 protein: CASLPKPHEQYF. For the CDR3, the DNA is TGTGCCTCACTTCCTAAGCCCCACGAGCAGTACTTC.

V is TRBV7-2 and J is TRBJ2-4; D is perhaps TRBD1 or TRBD2 (5 bases each). Trimming removed 6 bases from V and 13 bases from J, with 22 bases in between. Germline assignment: CDR1 SGHTA and CDR2 FQGNSA. The CDR3 runs to 14 residues. CDR3 region: CASRGWQDTREQYF. CDR3 in DNA: TGTGCCAGCAGGGGCTGGCAGGACACCAGGGAGCAGTACTTC.

The chain recombines TRBV28 with TRBJ2-1; no clear D. The CDR3 length is 14 residues. V was cut by 5 bases and J by 3 bases, with 11 bases left in between. The germline V gene encodes CDR1 MDHEN and CDR2 SYDVKM. CDR3 loop: CASSPSLDYNEQFF. The CDR3 DNA reads as TGTGCCAGCAGTCCCAGTCTCGACTACAATGAGCAGTTCTTC.

This chain uses TRBV12-3 or TRBV12-4 with TRBJ2-1; 7 positions match TRBD1. V was clipped by 6 bases and J by 7 bases; unmatched bases: 9. CDR3 length: 14 residues. CDR3 DNA sequence: TGTGCCAGCAGCTACCCGGGACAGCTGAATGAGCAGTTCTTC. It yields the protein CASSYPGQLNEQFF.

This clonotype turned up a few times. This may stem from a read error, because a much larger clone lies one nucleotide away. The chain carries TRBV20-1 and TRBJ2-7; TRBD2 aligns across 10 bases. The CDR3 sequence is 15 residues long. Germline V lookup: CDR1 DFQATT, CDR2 SNEGSKA (reference sequence). V shed 5 bases, J shed 7 bases, and the junction held 14 bases outside the gene matches. CDR3 loop: CSAPLTSGAYNEQYF. The CDR3 nucleotides read TGCAGTGCTCCCCTCACTAGCGGGGCTTACAATGAGCAGTACTTC.

This clonotype was detected only once. Since a much larger clone is just one base distant, this may be a read error. The chain is built from TRBV11-2 and TRBJ2-1, with 15 positions matching TRBD2. V was pared by 3 bases and J by 2 bases, with 5 bases of the junction left unmatched. CDR1 is SGHAT and CDR2 is FQNNGV in the germline V gene. The CDR3 length is 18 residues. The CDR3 DNA reads TGTGCCAGCAGCTTCGGACTAGCGGGGGGGAGCCCCTACAATGAGCAGTTCTTC. Its protein product is CASSFGLAGGSPYNEQFF.

This clonotype was detected many times. V and J are TRBV11-1 and TRBJ2-7; maybe TRBD1 (6 bases). The CDR3 contains 14 residues. V was pared by 0 bases and J by 6 bases, with 12 bases between. Germline CDR1 and CDR2: SGHAT and FQDESV (reference sequence). Written as DNA, the CDR3 is TGTGCCAGCAGCTTAGCCGCAGGGGTCGGCGAGCAGTACTTC. It translates to CASSLAAGVGEQYF.

This clonotype was observed a few times. The chain has TRBV28 and TRBJ1-5; D may be TRBD1 (5 bases). The CDR3 is made up of 15 amino acids. CDR1 is MDHEN, CDR2 SYDVKM, per germline. The ends were cut back, 3 bases at V and 1 base at J, with 10 bases in the middle. The chain's CDR3 is CASSFSGGSNQPQHF. The CDR3 nucleotides are TGTGCCAGCAGTTTTTCCGGGGGAAGCAATCAGCCCCAGCATTTT.

As concerns this clonotype: A much larger clone lies one base from this, so it may be a read error. The rearrangement links TRBV28 to TRBJ2-7; 9 bases agree with TRBD2. The CDR3 has 15 residues. CDR1 and CDR2 (germline): MDHEN, SYDVKM. CDR3 protein: CSWRGSGSINGEQYF. CDR3 nucleotide sequence: TGTTCATGGAGAGGTAGCGGGAGCATAAATGGTGAGCAGTACTTC.

A note on this clonotype: The germline gene is not matched at one end of the junction; a read error may be the cause. This chain connects TRBV12-3 or TRBV12-4 to TRBJ1-5; TRBD1 matches at 8 bases. The CDR3 spans 15 residues. The CDR3 sequence: CASSLGTGRMKPQHF. CDR3 coding DNA: TGTGCCAGCAGCTTAGGGACAGGCCGAATGAAGCCCCAGCATTTT.

In regard to this clonotype: Relative to the germline gene, one junction end is altered; a read error may explain this. The chain carries TRBV7-2 and TRBJ1-2; 10 nucleotides agree with TRBD1. This CDR3 is 14 amino acids long. CDR1 and CDR2 (germline): SGHTA, FQGNSA. The CDR3, as DNA: TGTGCCAGCAACCGGGACAGGGGCCGAGGAGGCTACACTTTC. This gives the protein CASNRDRGRGGYTF.

The chain has TRBV29-1 and TRBJ2-7, with 11 bases aligning to TRBD2. The CDR3 is 13 residues long. J gave up 3 bases and V 5 bases, and 3 bases lay outside the gene matches. Germline V lookup: CDR1 SQVTM, CDR2 ANQGSEA. CDR3 nucleotide sequence: TGCAGCGTTACTAGCGGGAGTAGCTACGAGCAGTACTTC. Translation gives CSVTSGSSYEQYF.

To note about this clonotype: One junction end does not reproduce the germline sequence, and a read error may be involved. This chain joins TRBV7-8 and TRBJ2-7, with D possibly TRBD1 on 5 matching bases. The germline V gene encodes CDR1 SGHVS and CDR2 FQNEAQ. The CDR3 length is 15 residues. The CDR3 bases are TGTACCAGTAGCCCAAGAGGATCGACAGTGTACGAGCAGTACTTC. Translating gives CTSSPRGSTVYEQYF.

The chain joins TRBV20-1 to TRBJ2-7, with D perhaps TRBD1 or TRBD2 (5 bases each). Deletions cut 2 bases from V and 7 bases from J, with 30 bases between. The CDR3 is made up of 18 amino acids. The germline CDR1 and CDR2 sequences are DFQATT and SNEGSKA (reference sequence). The CDR3 bases are TGCAGTGCTAGATTTTTAGGGGAGTGGAGAGGGCTCTACAATGAGCAGTACTTC. Residues: CSARFLGEWRGLYNEQYF.

This clonotype was seen many times. Germline is not matched at one junction end, which may reflect a read error. The genes are TRBV5-1 and TRBJ2-3; D unresolved. CDR3 length equals 11 residues. The germline CDR1 and CDR2 sequences are SGHRS and YFSETQ. The CDR3 DNA sequence: TGTGCCAGCAGCTTGGAAGATACGCAGTATTTT. As protein: CASSLEDTQYF.

The chain carries TRBV28 and TRBJ2-5; 8 bases line up with TRBD1. Germline V gene sequence: CDR1 MDHEN, CDR2 SYDVKM. This CDR3 comprises 15 residues. Unmatched junction bases numbered 7, after V lost 2 bases and J lost 5 bases. The CDR3 is CASSLPGQGRETQYF. The CDR3, as DNA: TGTGCCAGCAGTTTACCTGGACAGGGTAGGGAGACCCAGTACTTC.

J is TRBJ2-7 and V is TRBV7-6; maybe TRBD1 (6 bases). The CDR3 runs 13 residues. Trimming stripped 4 bases from V and 2 bases from J, with 9 bases between. CDR1 SGHVS and CDR2 FNYEAQ come from the germline V gene. The CDR3 DNA reads TGTGCCAGCAGCTGGGGGACAACCTACGAGCAGTACTTC. Encoded protein: CASSWGTTYEQYF.

This clonotype was observed a few times. This chain joins TRBV5-5 and TRBJ1-2, with unresolved D. The CDR3 has 13 residues. The V and J ends lost 0 bases and 8 bases respectively, with 11 bases between them. Germline V gene lookup returns CDR1 SGHKS and CDR2 YYEKEE (reference sequence). The CDR3 sequence is CASSLAGVRGYTF. The CDR3 nucleotides read TGTGCCAGCAGCTTGGCCGGGGTTCGGGGCTACACCTTC.

On this clonotype: At one end, the junction sequence differs from germline, possibly due to a read error. The rearrangement links TRBV14 to TRBJ1-2, with unresolved D. This CDR3 is built from 16 residues. CDR1 and CDR2 (germline): SGHDN, FVKESK. CDR3 coding DNA: TGTGCCAGCAGCCATTCTCCTGGACGGGCCAACTATGACTACACCTTC. Residues: CASSHSPGRANYDYTF. The complete variable domain, with remaining parts taken from reference TRBV14 and TRBJ1-2, reads EAGVTQFPSHSVIEKGQTVTLRCDPISGHDNLYWYRRVMGKEIKFLLHFVKESKQDESGMPNNRFLAERTGGTYSTLKVQPAELEDSGVYFCASSHSPGRANYDYTFGSGTRLTVV.

This clonotype occurred a few times. The CDR3 DNA reads TGCAGCGTTGCGTCAGGGCTGGACGGCTACACCTTC. Translation gives CSVASGLDGYTF. This sequence joins TRBV29-1 and TRBJ1-2; D might be TRBD1 (5 bases). Between the trimmed V and J ends, which lost 4 bases and 8 bases, there was a span of 14 bases. The CDR3 totals 12 residues. Germline CDR1 SQVTM, CDR2 ANQGSEA.

This clonotype was recorded at least ten times. The chain is built from TRBV12-3 or TRBV12-4 and TRBJ2-7; tentatively, D is TRBD2 (6 bases). CDR3 length: 17 amino acids. V gave up 3 bases and J gave up 0 bases, with 18 bases separating them. The DNA of the CDR3 is TGTGCCAGCAGTTTTCGAGCGGGCCGCCAGGTCTCCTACGAGCAGTACTTC. This sequence encodes CASSFRAGRQVSYEQYF.

This clonotype appeared a few times. The genes are TRBV18 and TRBJ2-3, with 7 bases identical to TRBD2. The CDR3 extends over 15 amino acids. In germline, CDR1 is KGHSH, CDR2 LQKENI. J lost 1 base, V lost 0 bases, and 1 base had no gene match. DNA of the CDR3: TGTGCCAGCTCACCACCTCTAGCGGGCACAGATACGCAGTATTTT. Translation: CASSPPLAGTDTQYF.

The genes are TRBV6-5 and TRBJ2-3; no firm D call. CDR1 is MNHEY, CDR2 SVGAGI, per germline. V was cut by 5 bases and J by 9 bases, with 15 bases left in between. The length of the CDR3 is 13 residues. Here the CDR3 DNA reads TGTGCCAGCAGTCCGCTCAGCGCGGAAACGCAGTATTTT. Protein product: CASSPLSAETQYF.

The chain recombines TRBV3-1 with TRBJ1-2; the D is unclear. CDR3 length: 14 amino acids. V was clipped by 3 bases and J by 4 bases, with 12 bases between them. Germline V gene lookup returns CDR1 LGHDT and CDR2 YNNKEL (reference sequence). This CDR3 is CASSQRRSGYGYTF. CDR3 bases: TGTGCCAGCAGCCAGCGGCGGTCGGGCTATGGCTACACCTTC.